This T cell receptor (beta chain) was recorded in a study of beta chain features in type 1 diabetes. CD4+ naive, central memory, regulatory and stem cell-like memory subsets were isolated by sorting on CD45RO/CCR7/CD25/CD127/CD95/CD27. The investigators reverse transcribed all of the isolated RNA, so they sequenced expressed TCRB transcripts. Produced via immunoSEQ multiplex PCR; TCRdb's table is partial and in-frame only. Counted here are under 200,000 clones, 7.5% to 9.5% occurring once; the ten biggest clones make up approximately 0.54%. This clone has more than one count but fewer than ten. Its matching antigen is unknown. Whole-study findings and limits: The naive, central memory and Treg TCRB repertoires looked more alike in patients than they did in healthy donors. Moderate yet significant TCRB CDR3 shortening was seen in Type 1 diabetes patients in all four CD4+ subsets.

Sequencing was done on a sample of central memory CD4+ T cells from blood. This clonotype originated in a woman under 30 with type 1 diabetes.

The DNA of the CDR3 is TGTGCCAGCAGCTTAGTGAGCGGATACAATGAGCAGTTCTTC. This gives the protein CASSLVSGYNEQFF. This chain links TRBV5-6 with TRBJ2-1; possibly TRBD2 for D (5 bases). The germline CDR1 and CDR2 sequences are SGHDT and YYEEEE. V gave up 2 bases and J gave up 4 bases, with 10 bases separating them. The CDR3 is 14 residues long.